This T cell receptor (beta chain) was sequenced for a study of CD8+ T cells in alopecia areata. Across the whole study: Percent affected scalp area, the SALT score, rated treated patients' severity. Findings and limits, study-wide: Lesional scalp displayed greater clonality than normal scalp, most notably in alopecia totalis/universalis. With tofacitinib ongoing, many expanded lesional clones persisted in both scalp and blood.

The sample's treatment: oral pan-JAK inhibitor, 5-10 mg twice daily. As concerns this clone: Its antigen is not identified.

V was pared by 0 bases and J by 4 bases, with 12 bases between. CDR1 and CDR2 from the germline V gene are GTSNPN and SVGIG (reference sequence). The CDR3 has 14 residues. It was cDNA, reverse transcribed from extracted RNA, that served as the sequencing template. TCRdb's copy holds only in-frame clones and misses some; the assay was immunoSEQ multiplex PCR. Here the sample spans hundreds of thousands of clones, 30% to 40% being singletons. The sequences come from CD4+ T cells sorted from blood, collected between weeks 30 and 35, from a patient treated with tofacitinib. The clonotype comes from a human donor with alopecia areata. The chain employs TRBV30 and TRBJ1-1; D perhaps matches TRBD1 (5 bases). The CDR3 spells CAWSVRGRSTEAFF. The CDR3 nucleotides are TGTGCCTGGAGTGTACGGGGACGGAGCACTGAAGCTTTCTTT.